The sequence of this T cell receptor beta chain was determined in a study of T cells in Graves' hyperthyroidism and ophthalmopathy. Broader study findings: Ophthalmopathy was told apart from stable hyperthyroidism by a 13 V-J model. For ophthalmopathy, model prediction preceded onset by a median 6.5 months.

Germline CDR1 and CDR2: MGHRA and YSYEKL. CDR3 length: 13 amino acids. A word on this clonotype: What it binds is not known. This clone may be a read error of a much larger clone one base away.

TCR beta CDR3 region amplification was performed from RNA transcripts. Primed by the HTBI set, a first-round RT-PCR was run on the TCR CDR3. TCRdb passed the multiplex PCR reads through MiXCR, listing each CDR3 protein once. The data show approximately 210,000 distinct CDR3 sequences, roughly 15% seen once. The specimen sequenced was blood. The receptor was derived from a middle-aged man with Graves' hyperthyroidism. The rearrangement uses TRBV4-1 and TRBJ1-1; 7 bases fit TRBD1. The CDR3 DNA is TGCACCAGCAGCCCGGGACAGAGACCAGAAGCTTTCTTT. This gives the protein CTSSPGQRPEAFF.